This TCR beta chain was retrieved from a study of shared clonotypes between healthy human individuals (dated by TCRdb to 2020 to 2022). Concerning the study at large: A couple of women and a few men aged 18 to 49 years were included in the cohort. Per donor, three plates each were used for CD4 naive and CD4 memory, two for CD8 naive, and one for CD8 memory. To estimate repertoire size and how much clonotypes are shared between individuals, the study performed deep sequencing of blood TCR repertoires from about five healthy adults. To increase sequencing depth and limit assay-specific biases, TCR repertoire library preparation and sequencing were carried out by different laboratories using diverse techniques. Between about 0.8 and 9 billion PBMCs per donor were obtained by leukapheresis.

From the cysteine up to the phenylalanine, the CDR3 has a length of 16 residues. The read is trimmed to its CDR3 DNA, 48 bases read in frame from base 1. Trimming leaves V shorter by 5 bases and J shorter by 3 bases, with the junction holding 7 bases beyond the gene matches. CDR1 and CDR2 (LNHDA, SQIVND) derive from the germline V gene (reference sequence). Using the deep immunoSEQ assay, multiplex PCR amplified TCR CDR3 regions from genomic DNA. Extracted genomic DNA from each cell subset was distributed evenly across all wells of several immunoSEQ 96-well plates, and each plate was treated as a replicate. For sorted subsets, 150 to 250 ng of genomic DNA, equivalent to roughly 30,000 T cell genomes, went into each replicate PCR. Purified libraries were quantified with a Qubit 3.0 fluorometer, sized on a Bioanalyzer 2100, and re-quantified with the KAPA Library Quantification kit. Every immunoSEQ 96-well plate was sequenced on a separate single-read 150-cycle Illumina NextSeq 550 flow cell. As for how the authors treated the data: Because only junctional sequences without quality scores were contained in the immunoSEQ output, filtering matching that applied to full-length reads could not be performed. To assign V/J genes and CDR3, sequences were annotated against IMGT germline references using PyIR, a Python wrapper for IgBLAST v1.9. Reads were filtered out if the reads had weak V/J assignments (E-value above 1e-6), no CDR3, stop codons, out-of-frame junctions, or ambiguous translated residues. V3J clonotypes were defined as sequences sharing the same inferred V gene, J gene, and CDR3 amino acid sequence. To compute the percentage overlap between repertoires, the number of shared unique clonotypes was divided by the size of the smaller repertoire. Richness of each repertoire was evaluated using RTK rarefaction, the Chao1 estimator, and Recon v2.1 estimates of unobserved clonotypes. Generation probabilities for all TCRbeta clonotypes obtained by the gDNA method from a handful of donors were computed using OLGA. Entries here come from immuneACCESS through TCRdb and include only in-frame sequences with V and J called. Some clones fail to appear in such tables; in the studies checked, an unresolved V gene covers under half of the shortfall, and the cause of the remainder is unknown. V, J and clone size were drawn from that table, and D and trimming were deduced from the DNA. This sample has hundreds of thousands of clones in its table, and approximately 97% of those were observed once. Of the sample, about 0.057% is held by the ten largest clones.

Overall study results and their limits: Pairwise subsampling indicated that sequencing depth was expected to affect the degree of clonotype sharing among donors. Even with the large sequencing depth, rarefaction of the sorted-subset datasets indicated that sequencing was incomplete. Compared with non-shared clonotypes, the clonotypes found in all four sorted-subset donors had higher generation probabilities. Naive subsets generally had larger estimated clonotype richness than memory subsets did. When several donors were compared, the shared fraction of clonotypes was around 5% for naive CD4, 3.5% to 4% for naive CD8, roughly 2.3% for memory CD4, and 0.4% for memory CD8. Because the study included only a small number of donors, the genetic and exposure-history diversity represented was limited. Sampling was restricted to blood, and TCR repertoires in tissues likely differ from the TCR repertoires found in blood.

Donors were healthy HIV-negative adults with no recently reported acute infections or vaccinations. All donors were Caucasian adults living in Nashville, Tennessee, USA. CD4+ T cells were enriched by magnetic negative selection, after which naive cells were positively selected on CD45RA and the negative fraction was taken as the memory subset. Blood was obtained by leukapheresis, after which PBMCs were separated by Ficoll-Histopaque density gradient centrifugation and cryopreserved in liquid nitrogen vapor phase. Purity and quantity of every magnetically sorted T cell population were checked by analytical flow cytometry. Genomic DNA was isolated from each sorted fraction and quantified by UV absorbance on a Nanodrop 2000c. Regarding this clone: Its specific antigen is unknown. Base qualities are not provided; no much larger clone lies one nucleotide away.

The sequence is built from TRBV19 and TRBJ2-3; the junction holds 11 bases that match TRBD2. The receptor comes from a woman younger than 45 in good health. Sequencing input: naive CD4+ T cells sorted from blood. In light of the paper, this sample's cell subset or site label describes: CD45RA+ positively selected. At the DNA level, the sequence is TGTGCCAGTAGTCCCCAGATAGCGGGAGGGACAGATACGCAGTATTTT. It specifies CASSPQIAGGTDTQYF.